Sequencing of this T cell receptor (beta chain) was carried out in a study of cytotoxic CD8 clonotypes in ibrutinib-treated CLL. TCRdb's table, derived via immunoSEQ multiplex PCR, lists solely in-frame clones and lacks some. The sample contains around 52,000 clones, 45% to 70% of which appear only once. This clone was detected only a few times. Germline V gene data show CDR1 as KGHSH and CDR2 as LQKENI. The CDR3 extends over 13 amino acids. The germline V and J ends were trimmed by 7 bases and 4 bases, with 13 bases remaining between them. The sequence was collected from a human donor with chronic lymphocytic leukemia. This chain joins TRBV18 and TRBJ1-1; D is unclear. The source was PBMCs, collected after 24 months of ibrutinib treatment. As DNA, the CDR3 is TGTGCCAGCTTAGCATCCCCGGGCACTGAAGCTTTCTTT. Translating gives CASLASPGTEAFF.